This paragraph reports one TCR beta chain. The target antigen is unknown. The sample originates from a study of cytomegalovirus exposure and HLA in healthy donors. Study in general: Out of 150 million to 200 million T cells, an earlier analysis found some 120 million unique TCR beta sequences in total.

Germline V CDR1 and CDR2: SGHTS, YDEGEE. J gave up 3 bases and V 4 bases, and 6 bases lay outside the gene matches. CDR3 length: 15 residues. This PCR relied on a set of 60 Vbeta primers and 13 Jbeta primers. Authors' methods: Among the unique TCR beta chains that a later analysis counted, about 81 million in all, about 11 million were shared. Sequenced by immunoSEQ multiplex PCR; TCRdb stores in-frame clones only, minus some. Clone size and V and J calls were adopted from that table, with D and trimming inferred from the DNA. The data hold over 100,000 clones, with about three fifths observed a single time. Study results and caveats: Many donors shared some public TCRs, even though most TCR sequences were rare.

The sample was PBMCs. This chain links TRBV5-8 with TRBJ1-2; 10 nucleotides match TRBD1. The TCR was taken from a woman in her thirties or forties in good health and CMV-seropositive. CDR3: CASSLGQGPYYGYTF. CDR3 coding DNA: TGTGCCAGCAGCCTGGGACAGGGGCCCTACTATGGCTACACCTTC.